Listed below are T cell receptor beta chains from one sample, sequenced in a study of T-cell reconstitution after alpha-beta-depleted transplantation in children. TCRdb itself ran the PCR reads through MiXCR, one entry per CDR3 protein. The sample has around 370,000 distinct CDR3 sequences; under 13% are singletons. This sample comprised PBMCs from the stem cell graft donor, obtained from the stem cell graft. These receptors originate from a human donor who donated a stem cell graft to a child with acute lymphoblastic leukemia. CDR3s include the opening cysteine and the closing phenylalanine or tryptophan. The D gene is left open where the match is weak. Clone size is shown for a subset of rows, as once, few, many or a class of expanded clone.

>-|few|TRBJ2-5|TRBV7-2
CASSQPGVGETQYF
TGTGCCAGCAGCCAGCCAGGGGTTGGAGAGACCCAGTACTTC
>TRBD1|few|TRBJ1-4|TRBV12-3/TRBV12-4
CASSFRGNGEKLFF
TGTGCCAGCAGTTTCAGGGGGAATGGGGAAAAACTGTTTTTT
>TRBD1|many|TRBJ2-2|TRBV11-1
CASSATDRGNPGELFF
TGTGCCAGCAGCGCAACGGACAGGGGAAATCCCGGGGAGCTGTTTTTT
>TRBD1|many|TRBJ1-4|TRBV4-1
CASSHIITIRDRDEKLFF
TGCGCCAGCAGCCATATAATCACTATCCGGGACAGGGATGAAAAACTGTTTTTT
>-|few|TRBJ2-4|TRBV7-6
CASSLVWRSKNIQYF
TGTGCCAGCAGCTTAGTCTGGAGGTCCAAAAACATTCAGTACTTC
>-|-|TRBJ2-3|TRBV19
CASSITHYSSTDTQYF
TGTGCCAGTAGTATCACCCACTACTCTAGCACAGATACGCAGTATTTT
>-|few|TRBJ1-5|TRBV27
CASSLSAPVINQPQHF
TGTGCCAGCAGTTTATCGGCACCCGTTATCAATCAGCCCCAGCATTTT
>-|-|TRBJ2-3|TRBV5-1
CASSPPVSGTDTQYF
TGCGCCAGCAGCCCCCCTGTGTCGGGAACAGATACGCAGTATTTT
>TRBD1|few|TRBJ1-2|TRBV7-2
CASSLALGQGGGYTF
TGTGCCAGCAGCTTAGCGCTGGGACAGGGAGGAGGCTACACCTTC
>TRBD2|many|TRBJ2-3|TRBV28
CASSLVAGGMYTQYF
TGTGCCAGCAGTTTGGTAGCGGGAGGCATGTATACGCAGTATTTT
>-|few|TRBJ2-3|TRBV7-2
CASRGGGGAGNTQYF
TGTGCCAGCAGGGGGGGCGGAGGGGCGGGAAATACGCAGTATTTT
>-|many|TRBJ1-1|TRBV29-1
CSVASHTEAFF
TGCAGCGTGGCGTCTCACACTGAAGCTTTCTTT
>-|-|TRBJ1-1|TRBV29-1
CSVDRQGDEAFF
TGCAGCGTTGATAGGCAGGGCGATGAAGCTTTCTTT
>TRBD1|few|TRBJ2-3|TRBV11-1
CASAPGQGVDTQYF
TGTGCCAGCGCCCCGGGACAGGGCGTGGATACGCAGTATTTT
>-|few|TRBJ2-7|TRBV20-1
CSARPLASYEQYF
TGCAGTGCTAGGCCACTAGCTTCCTACGAGCAGTACTTC
>-|few|TRBJ2-3|TRBV20-1
CSARDLSRRAVGRSPTYTQYF
TGCAGTGCTAGAGATTTGTCTCGGCGGGCGGTGGGTCGCTCCCCTACATATACGCAGTATTTT
>-|-|TRBJ2-1|TRBV28
CASSLYRADNEQFF
TGTGCCAGCAGTTTATACAGGGCGGATAATGAGCAGTTCTTC
>-|many|TRBJ2-3|TRBV12-3/TRBV12-4
CASSFRGTSTDTQYF
TGTGCCAGCAGTTTCCGCGGGACTAGCACAGATACGCAGTATTTT
>-|-|TRBJ2-1|TRBV7-9
CASSSVGRQHNEQFF
TGTGCCAGCAGCTCGGTCGGGAGACAACACAATGAGCAGTTCTTC
>-|-|TRBJ2-1|TRBV20-1
CSARSRVDFYNEQFF
TGCAGTGCTAGATCAAGGGTGGACTTTTACAATGAGCAGTTCTTC
>TRBD1|many|TRBJ2-3|TRBV5-5
CASSLGQGDTDTQYF
TGTGCCAGCAGCTTGGGACAGGGAGACACAGATACGCAGTATTTT
>TRBD2|few|TRBJ2-7|TRBV28
CASSPLAGFSYEQYF
TGTGCCAGCAGCCCCCTAGCGGGATTCTCCTACGAGCAGTACTTC
>TRBD2|-|TRBJ2-7|TRBV7-2
CASSLGPSGSYEQYF
TGTGCCAGCAGCTTGGGGCCTAGCGGGAGTTACGAGCAGTACTTC